The 3 T cell receptor beta chains reported below all come from one sample, sequenced in a study of blood T cell repertoires in COVID-19. Produced via immunoSEQ multiplex PCR; TCRdb's table is partial and in-frame only. The sample holds a few hundred thousand clones, 88% seen once. The sequencing sample was made of PBMCs or T cells enriched from blood (not recorded which). These receptors were taken from a woman aged 18-30 years who had recovered from COVID-19.

The rearrangement joins TRBV9 to TRBJ2-3; 7 bases fit TRBD1. The V and J ends lost 4 bases and 3 bases, in that order; junction bases with no gene match: 5. This CDR3 is 14 amino acids long. In germline, CDR1 is SGDLS, CDR2 YYNGEE. The CDR3 region is CASSPRTGTDTQYF. The CDR3 DNA is TGTGCCAGCAGCCCTCGGACAGGAACAGATACGCAGTATTTT.

J is TRBJ1-5 and V is TRBV28; D call uncertain. Germline assignment: CDR1 MDHEN and CDR2 SYDVKM. There are 14 residues in the CDR3. With 2 bases removed from V and 5 bases from J, the gap between germline ends came to 10 bases. CDR3 nucleotide sequence: TGTGCCAGCAGTTTAGCGCTTATCTATCAGCCCCAGCATTTT. Translated, it gives CASSLALIYQPQHF.

The chain's CDR3 is CAWNPGVGYGYTF. Here the CDR3 DNA reads TGTGCCTGGAACCCAGGGGTAGGATATGGCTACACCTTC. The chain links TRBV30 to TRBJ1-2; maybe TRBD1 (6 bases). The CDR3 covers 13 residues. V lost 4 bases and J 5 bases, leaving 14 bases between the germline ends. CDR1 GTSNPN and CDR2 SVGIG come from the germline V gene (reference sequence). The variable domain in full, completed from reference TRBV30 and TRBJ1-2, reads SQTIHQWPATLVQPVGSPLSLECTVEGTSNPNLYWYRQAAGRGLQLLFYSVGIGQISSEVPQNLSASRPQDRQFILSSKKLLLSDSGFYLCAWNPGVGYGYTFGSGTRLTVV.